The rows below give T cell receptor beta chains drawn from one sample of a study of blood T cell repertoires in COVID-19. Produced via immunoSEQ multiplex PCR; TCRdb's table is partial and in-frame only. Among nearly 200,000 clones, 70% to 85% were seen once, and the ten largest hold 6% to 8%. The sequenced sample was peripheral blood. The origin of the receptors is a human donor with acute or convalescent COVID-19. The donor label of this sample is uncertain. Each CDR3 is given with its conserved first and last residue. The order of the fields is J gene, clone size, D gene, V gene, CDR3 protein, CDR3 DNA. D genes are given only for firm matches. Part of the rows lack a size; the others show once, few, many or a class for expanded clones.

j_call: TRBJ1-3; clone_size: few; d_call: -; v_call: TRBV27; cdr3_aa: CASGQSYSGNTIYF; cdr3_nt: TGTGCCAGCGGACAGTCGTACTCTGGAAACACCATATATTTT
j_call: TRBJ2-5; clone_size: -; d_call: TRBD2; v_call: TRBV11-2; cdr3_aa: CASSPGISSGQETQYF; cdr3_nt: TGTGCCAGCAGCCCGGGAATTTCTAGCGGACAAGAGACCCAGTACTTC
j_call: TRBJ2-7; clone_size: once; d_call: TRBD1; v_call: TRBV29-1; cdr3_aa: CSAGQGNSYEQYF; cdr3_nt: TGCAGCGCGGGACAGGGGAACTCCTACGAGCAGTACTTC
j_call: TRBJ2-1; clone_size: -; d_call: TRBD2; v_call: TRBV7-2; cdr3_aa: CASSQTSGRAINEQFF; cdr3_nt: TGTGCCAGCAGCCAAACTAGCGGGAGGGCTATTAATGAGCAGTTCTTC
j_call: TRBJ1-1; clone_size: -; d_call: -; v_call: TRBV5-4; cdr3_aa: CASSHQGLMATEAFF; cdr3_nt: TGTGCCAGCAGCCATCAGGGTTTAATGGCCACTGAAGCTTTCTTT
j_call: TRBJ2-7; clone_size: -; d_call: TRBD1; v_call: TRBV23-1; cdr3_aa: CASSQRRIILPGQLAYEQYF; cdr3_nt: TGCGCCAGCAGTCAACGTCGGATTATCCTACCGGGACAGTTAGCCTACGAGCAGTACTTC
j_call: TRBJ2-1; clone_size: -; d_call: TRBD2; v_call: TRBV9; cdr3_aa: CASSVVAGVGNEQFF; cdr3_nt: TGTGCCAGCAGCGTAGTAGCGGGAGTGGGGAATGAGCAGTTCTTC
j_call: TRBJ2-5; clone_size: once; d_call: TRBD2; v_call: TRBV5-1; cdr3_aa: CASRRGDQETQYF; cdr3_nt: TGCGCCAGCAGGCGGGGGGACCAAGAGACCCAGTACTTC
j_call: TRBJ2-7; clone_size: -; d_call: -; v_call: TRBV4-1; cdr3_aa: CASTRGTSSYEQYF; cdr3_nt: TGCGCCAGCACCCGGGGGACGAGCTCCTACGAGCAGTACTTC
j_call: TRBJ2-1; clone_size: -; d_call: TRBD2; v_call: TRBV5-4; cdr3_aa: CASSFLGLAANNEQFF; cdr3_nt: TGTGCCAGCAGCTTTTTGGGACTAGCGGCCAACAATGAGCAGTTCTTC
j_call: TRBJ1-1; clone_size: -; d_call: -; v_call: TRBV28; cdr3_aa: CASSTGYVSNTEAFF; cdr3_nt: TGTGCCAGCAGTACAGGTTACGTGTCGAACACTGAAGCTTTCTTT
j_call: TRBJ2-2; clone_size: once; d_call: -; v_call: TRBV19; cdr3_aa: CASLPRGGELFF; cdr3_nt: TGTGCCAGTTTACCCCGCGGCGGGGAGCTGTTTTTT
j_call: TRBJ2-1; clone_size: -; d_call: -; v_call: TRBV19; cdr3_aa: CASSITGISYNEQFF; cdr3_nt: TGTGCCAGTAGTATAACGGGAATATCCTACAATGAGCAGTTCTTC